This is a list of T cell receptor beta chains from one sample in a study of memory CD4+ T cells and cytomegalovirus serostatus. Only in-frame clones appear in the TCRdb table, and some are missing; sequencing was by immunoSEQ multiplex PCR. This sample has some 46,000 clones; around three quarters occur once, and the top ten carry more than 0.95%. What was sequenced was memory CD4+ T cells from blood. The receptor set was obtained from an adult in good health and CMV-seronegative. Both conserved end residues are part of each CDR3. Each record gives: clone size, D gene, V gene, J gene, CDR3 DNA, CDR3 protein. A D gene is named only where the DNA matches it firmly. A row's size may be missing; if present it is once, few, many or a size class.

-,-,TRBV7-6,TRBJ2-3,TGTGCCAGCAGCCCCCAACGGGGCCCGGATACGCAGTATTTT,CASSPQRGPDTQYF
-,TRBD2,TRBV19,TRBJ2-7,TGTGCCAGTAGTGAGGGACTACAGGCGGCTGAGCAGTACTTC,CASSEGLQAAEQYF
-,TRBD1,TRBV5-6,TRBJ2-7,TGTGCCAGCAGCTACGACAGGGTCTGGGAGCAGTACTTC,CASSYDRVWEQYF
few,-,TRBV18,TRBJ1-5,TGTGCCAGCTCACCTCCGGGACCGAAGAATCAGCCCCAGCATTTT,CASSPPGPKNQPQHF
-,-,TRBV4-2,TRBJ1-1,TGTGCCAGCAGCCAGTCGGGGGCGGGAGACACTGAAGCTTTCTTT,CASSQSGAGDTEAFF
-,-,TRBV5-4,TRBJ2-7,TGTGCCAGCAGCGGACACCGGGACACAAAGCAGTACTTC,CASSGHRDTKQYF
few,-,TRBV5-4,TRBJ2-6,TGTGCCAGCAGCTTGGTTGGCGGTGGGGCCAACGTCCTGACTTTC,CASSLVGGGANVLTF
-,-,TRBV7-2,TRBJ1-1,TGTGCCAGCAGCTTACAGCAGAGGACTGAAGCTTTCTTT,CASSLQQRTEAFF
few,-,TRBV6-6,TRBJ2-3,TGTGCCAGCAGTTATGGGGGGCAGGGCACAGATACGCAGTATTTT,CASSYGGQGTDTQYF
-,TRBD2,TRBV29-1,TRBJ2-2,TGCAGCGTTCGTGGACTAGCGGGAGTTACGGAGCTGTTTTTT,CSVRGLAGVTELFF
-,-,TRBV6-1,TRBJ1-2,TGTGCCAGCAGATCCGGGACCGGCTATGGCTACACCTTC,CASRSGTGYGYTF
-,TRBD2,TRBV10-1,TRBJ2-2,TGCGCCAGCAGCCCAGGGTTATTCAGCGGGATCACCGGGGAGCTGTTTTTT,CASSPGLFSGITGELFF
-,-,TRBV27,TRBJ1-1,TGTGCCAGCAGCCTCAAAAGGAACACTGAAGCTTTCTTT,CASSLKRNTEAFF
-,-,TRBV7-2,TRBJ1-2,TGTGCCAGCAGCTTTCGGACAGAAGCTAACTATGGCTACACCTTC,CASSFRTEANYGYTF
-,-,TRBV2,TRBJ2-7,TGTGCCAGCAGTGGTAGGCTCCTTTCCTACGAGCAGTACTTC,CASSGRLLSYEQYF
few,-,TRBV5-6,TRBJ2-2,TGTGCCAGCAGCTTGGGGCAGACCGGGGAGCTGTTTTTT,CASSLGQTGELFF
few,-,TRBV13,TRBJ1-1,TGTGCCAGCAGCCCCGATATGGGCATCGTCACTGAAGCTTTCTTT,CASSPDMGIVTEAFF
once,TRBD2,TRBV2,TRBJ2-5,TGTGCCAGCAGCCATGGACTAGCGTTGTACCAAGAGACCCAGTACTTC,CASSHGLALYQETQYF
-,TRBD1,TRBV7-2,TRBJ2-7,TGTGCCAGCAGCCCACAGACAGGGTTGCCTAACGAGCAGTACTTC,CASSPQTGLPNEQYF
-,-,TRBV7-6,TRBJ2-1,TGTGCCAGCAGCTTAGCTTCGACAAGGGGCGATGAGCAGTTCTTC,CASSLASTRGDEQFF
-,-,TRBV27,TRBJ2-2,TGTGCCAGCAGTTTCTCGGCGAACGCGAACACCGGGGAGCTGTTTTTT,CASSFSANANTGELFF
few,TRBD1,TRBV7-2,TRBJ2-7,TGTGCCAGCAGCCCAGTCGGGCTCAGGGGGGAGCAGTACTTC,CASSPVGLRGEQYF
-,TRBD1,TRBV14,TRBJ2-3,TGTGCCAGCAGCCTGACAGGGGGCGCAGATACGCAGTATTTT,CASSLTGGADTQYF
-,-,TRBV2,TRBJ2-3,TGTGCCAGCAGTGCAGGCACAGATACGCAGTATTTT,CASSAGTDTQYF
-,-,TRBV21-1,TRBJ1-5,TGTGCCAGCAGCAAAGCCAGGGTTCAGCCCCAGCATTTT,CASSKARVQPQHF
-,-,TRBV7-2,TRBJ1-3,TGTGCCAGCAGCTTAGCTGGCGGGGGGTCTGGAAACACCATATATTTT,CASSLAGGGSGNTIYF
once,-,TRBV19,TRBJ1-2,TGTGCCAGTAGTATTGAGTCCTTCTATGGCTACACCTTC,CASSIESFYGYTF
once,-,TRBV6-5,TRBJ1-1,TGTGCCAGCAGTTATGGTACAGGGAACACTGAAGCTTTCTTT,CASSYGTGNTEAFF
-,-,TRBV28,TRBJ2-1,TGTGCCAGCAGTTTATCCCCTCTCTATGAGCAGTTCTTC,CASSLSPLYEQFF
-,-,TRBV5-1,TRBJ1-5,TGCGCCAGCAGCTTGGCGCCCGGGATGGAACAGCCCCAGCATTTT,CASSLAPGMEQPQHF
few,-,TRBV2,TRBJ2-2,TGTGCCAGCAGTCGGGACCAGAGGGTCGGGGAGCTGTTTTTT,CASSRDQRVGELFF
-,TRBD2,TRBV9,TRBJ2-7,TGTGCCAGCAGCGTAGGAAGCGGGAGTCCCAACGAGCAGTACTTC,CASSVGSGSPNEQYF
-,-,TRBV11-3,TRBJ2-1,TGTGCCAGCAGCTTAGACGGGAGCTCCTACAATGAGCAGTTCTTC,CASSLDGSSYNEQFF
-,-,TRBV5-1,TRBJ2-7,TGCGCCAGCAGCGGGTCAGGAGAAACCTACGAGCAGTACTTC,CASSGSGETYEQYF
-,-,TRBV19,TRBJ1-1,TGTGCCAGTAGTATAGACACGAACACTGAAGCTTTCTTT,CASSIDTNTEAFF
-,-,TRBV2,TRBJ2-1,TGTGCCAGCAGAAATAGGAACAGAGAAACCTACAATGAGCAGTTCTTC,CASRNRNRETYNEQFF
-,TRBD1,TRBV5-6,TRBJ2-7,TGTGCCAGCAGCTTTTGGCAGGGGGTAGGGTACGAGCAGTACTTC,CASSFWQGVGYEQYF
few,-,TRBV5-4,TRBJ1-2,TGTGCCAGCAGCTTGGGGCCAACTCCTGGGGTTAACTATGGCTACACCTTC,CASSLGPTPGVNYGYTF
-,-,TRBV7-2,TRBJ2-2,TGTGCCAGCAGCGAACGTTTTGTAGGGGAGCTGTTTTTT,CASSERFVGELFF
few,TRBD1,TRBV7-2,TRBJ2-3,TGTGCCAGCAGCTTCAGGGGGAATACGCAGTATTTT,CASSFRGNTQYF
-,-,TRBV4-2,TRBJ2-5,TGTGCCAGCAGCCAAGAAGGCGTCAGGGGCACGAACCAAGAGACCCAGTACTTC,CASSQEGVRGTNQETQYF
once,TRBD2,TRBV4-1,TRBJ2-4,TGCGCCAGCAGCCAAGCGGAGACTAGCGGGGGGATATTACTAGCCAAAAACATTCAGTACTTC,CASSQAETSGGILLAKNIQYF
medium-sized,-,TRBV5-4,TRBJ1-5,TGTGCCAGCAGCATTAGACCCGATCAGCCCCAGCATTTT,CASSIRPDQPQHF
-,TRBD1,TRBV12-5,TRBJ1-1,TGTGCTAGTGGGCTGGGACAGTCGAACACTGAAGCTTTCTTT,CASGLGQSNTEAFF
-,-,TRBV14,TRBJ1-3,TGTGCCAGCAGCCAATTACCTGGAAACACCATATATTTT,CASSQLPGNTIYF
-,-,TRBV4-1,TRBJ1-2,TGCGCCAGCAGCCCAGGACAGACCTCTTCTCTTGGCTATGGCTACACCTTC,CASSPGQTSSLGYGYTF
-,-,TRBV19,TRBJ1-2,TGTGCCAGTAGTTTCATCAGGGAAGCACGTGGCTACACCTTC,CASSFIREARGYTF
-,TRBD2,TRBV11-2,TRBJ2-7,TGTGCCAGCAGCTTAGAAACCGGGACTAGCCGAACTTTTCCCTACGAGCAGTACTTC,CASSLETGTSRTFPYEQYF
-,-,TRBV11-3,TRBJ2-2,TGTGCCAGCAGCACTAGAGATAACACCGGGGAGCTGTTTTTT,CASSTRDNTGELFF
few,TRBD1,TRBV5-4,TRBJ1-1,TGTGCCAGCAGCTCACAGGGGGTGAGGGTCGCTTTCTTT,CASSSQGVRVAFF
-,-,TRBV7-2,TRBJ1-2,TGTGCCAGCAGCACACGCCGGGGGGGCTACACCTTC,CASSTRRGGYTF
-,-,TRBV6-5,TRBJ2-7,TGTGCCAGCAGTTACAGGGAGGACGGCTCCTACGAGCAGTACTTC,CASSYREDGSYEQYF
-,-,TRBV5-1,TRBJ2-7,TGCGCCAGCAGCTTGTCAACGGGTCCCGAGCAGTACTTC,CASSLSTGPEQYF
few,-,TRBV5-1,TRBJ1-2,TGCGCCAGCAGCAGTAAAAGTGGTGGCTACACCTTC,CASSSKSGGYTF
-,TRBD2,TRBV6-5,TRBJ2-7,TGTGCCAGCAGCTCTCCGACTAGCGGGAGAGTCGAGCAGTACTTC,CASSSPTSGRVEQYF